A selection of T cell receptor beta chains follows, all from one sample in a study of blood T cell repertoires in COVID-19. Sequencing was performed with immunoSEQ multiplex PCR; in TCRdb, only in-frame clones are kept and a portion is missing. This table holds under 85,000 clones, more than 75% found once. The sequenced sample was peripheral blood. Source of these receptors: a woman of 80 years or more with active or convalescent COVID-19. Both conserved end residues are part of each CDR3. A D gene is named only where the DNA matches it firmly. Size is omitted from some rows. Given values are once, few, many or a class for expanded clones.

V	size	J	D	CDR3	DNA
TRBV30	NA	TRBJ2-6	TRBD1	CAWGQGASGANVLTF	TGTGCCTGGGGACAGGGGGCGTCTGGGGCCAACGTCCTGACTTTC
TRBV28	NA	TRBJ1-2	NA	CASSLQGYGYTF	TGTGCCAGCAGCCTACAGGGCTATGGCTACACCTTC
TRBV19	NA	TRBJ1-1	NA	CASSSEGRDTEAFF	TGTGCCAGTAGTTCGGAGGGGCGGGACACTGAAGCTTTCTTT
TRBV4-3	once	TRBJ2-2	TRBD2	CASSQVRGETGELFF	TGCGCCAGCAGCCAGGTTCGGGGGGAGACCGGGGAGCTGTTTTTT
TRBV3-1/TRBV3-2	NA	TRBJ1-1	NA	CASSQDRGGEAFF	TGTGCCAGCAGCCAAGACAGGGGAGGGGAAGCTTTCTTT
TRBV7-8	NA	TRBJ2-7	TRBD1	CASTRDRASYEQYF	TGTGCCAGCACTCGGGACAGGGCCTCCTACGAGCAGTACTTC
TRBV7-2	NA	TRBJ2-3	NA	CASSSGLASTDTQYF	TGTGCCAGCAGCTCAGGACTGGCGAGCACAGATACGCAGTATTTT
TRBV19	NA	TRBJ2-2	NA	CASSPRENTGELFF	TGTGCCAGTAGCCCCAGGGAAAACACCGGGGAGCTGTTTTTT
TRBV7-8	NA	TRBJ2-5	NA	CASSPRGETQYF	TGTGCCAGCAGCCCTCGGGGAGAGACCCAGTACTTC
TRBV11-2	few	TRBJ2-3	NA	CASSFGLGWDTQYF	TGTGCCAGCAGCTTCGGGTTAGGTTGGGATACGCAGTATTTT
TRBV6-6	few	TRBJ2-7	NA	CASTKGAVAYEQYF	TGTGCCAGCACTAAAGGGGCAGTAGCCTACGAGCAGTACTTC
TRBV24-1	NA	TRBJ1-1	NA	CATSDAGYNTEAFF	TGTGCCACCAGTGACGCAGGGTATAACACTGAAGCTTTCTTT
TRBV7-2	NA	TRBJ2-5	TRBD2	CASTVGLAGGQETQYF	TGTGCCAGCACCGTCGGACTAGCGGGGGGGCAAGAGACCCAGTACTTC
TRBV10-2	NA	TRBJ2-5	TRBD2	CASSGASGGKETQYF	TGCGCCAGCAGTGGAGCGAGCGGGGGGAAAGAGACCCAGTACTTC
TRBV10-3	NA	TRBJ1-1	TRBD1	CAISGGQGNTEAFF	TGTGCCATCAGTGGGGGACAGGGGAACACTGAAGCTTTCTTT
TRBV5-1	NA	TRBJ2-5	TRBD2	CASTPAGGIQETQYF	TGCGCCAGCACCCCGGCGGGGGGGATACAAGAGACCCAGTACTTC
TRBV5-1	NA	TRBJ1-2	NA	CASSPRAGNNYGYTF	TGCGCCAGCAGCCCCCGGGCGGGGAATAACTATGGCTACACCTTC
TRBV10-3	NA	TRBJ2-1	NA	CAVRSNGSNEQFF	TGTGCCGTGAGATCCAACGGGTCCAATGAGCAGTTCTTC
TRBV6-5	NA	TRBJ2-5	TRBD2	CASSSLQRGGLETQYF	TGTGCCAGCAGTTCATTACAGCGGGGGGGCCTGGAGACCCAGTACTTC
TRBV6-2/TRBV6-3	NA	TRBJ2-3	NA	CASSPWAATDTQYF	TGTGCCAGCAGCCCATGGGCCGCCACAGATACGCAGTATTTT
TRBV4-1	NA	TRBJ1-5	TRBD1	CASSPGQPDSNQPQHF	TGCGCCAGCAGCCCGGGACAGCCCGATAGCAATCAGCCCCAGCATTTT
TRBV3-1/TRBV3-2	NA	TRBJ1-1	NA	CASSPPRLPNTEAFF	TGTGCCAGCAGCCCACCTAGACTGCCAAACACTGAAGCTTTCTTT
TRBV29-1	NA	TRBJ1-1	NA	CSVEDPGGRRGAFF	TGCAGCGTTGAAGATCCGGGGGGGAGGAGGGGAGCTTTCTTT
TRBV28	NA	TRBJ1-2	TRBD1	CASRGQEPNYGYTF	TGTGCCAGCAGGGGACAGGAACCTAACTATGGCTACACCTTC
TRBV7-6	NA	TRBJ2-3	TRBD2	CASSQPPLAGGRADTQYF	TGTGCCAGCAGCCAGCCCCCACTAGCGGGGGGGCGCGCAGATACGCAGTATTTT
TRBV6-1	NA	TRBJ2-7	TRBD1	CASSEAEGTGSYEQYF	TGTGCCAGCAGTGAAGCGGAGGGGACAGGGTCCTACGAGCAGTACTTC
TRBV5-1	NA	TRBJ1-6	TRBD1	CASSLDPGQNSPLHF	TGCGCCAGCAGCTTGGACCCGGGACAGAATTCACCCCTCCACTTT
TRBV7-2	NA	TRBJ1-1	NA	CASSLDLRTTEAFF	TGTGCCAGCAGCTTAGACTTACGAACCACTGAAGCTTTCTTT
TRBV27	NA	TRBJ1-3	TRBD1	CASSPLPIGQARSGNTIYF	TGTGCCAGCAGTCCACTTCCCATTGGACAGGCCCGCTCTGGAAACACCATATATTTT
TRBV6-5	once	TRBJ1-1	NA	CASSYSALATEAFF	TGTGCCAGCAGTTACAGTGCCCTGGCAACTGAAGCTTTCTTT
TRBV6-5	few	TRBJ1-3	NA	CASSPPGRGNTIYF	TGTGCCAGCAGTCCACCGGGGAGAGGAAACACCATATATTTT
TRBV9	NA	TRBJ1-2	NA	CASSLTGSPYGYTF	TGTGCCAGCAGCTTAACAGGGTCCCCGTATGGCTACACCTTC
TRBV7-8	NA	TRBJ1-1	NA	CASNLQGMNTEAFF	TGTGCCAGCAACCTACAGGGCATGAACACTGAAGCTTTCTTT
TRBV5-5	NA	TRBJ2-1	TRBD2	CASSRSGGFNEQFF	TGTGCCAGCAGCCGTAGCGGGGGGTTCAATGAGCAGTTCTTC
TRBV6-5	NA	TRBJ2-3	NA	CASRQGLDTQYF	TGTGCCAGCAGACAGGGTTTGGATACGCAGTATTTT
TRBV27	NA	TRBJ1-3	NA	CASSFGGSSGNTIYF	TGTGCCAGCAGTTTCGGGGGAAGCTCTGGAAACACCATATATTTT
TRBV7-2	NA	TRBJ1-2	NA	CASSPQRLYGYTF	TGTGCCAGCAGTCCGCAACGACTCTATGGCTACACCTTC
TRBV12-3/TRBV12-4	NA	TRBJ2-1	NA	CASSLDIGEQFF	TGTGCCAGCAGCCTGGACATAGGTGAGCAGTTCTTC
TRBV19	NA	TRBJ1-5	NA	CASSIGRGMGQPQHF	TGTGCCAGTAGTATTGGCAGGGGAATGGGTCAGCCCCAGCATTTT
TRBV19	NA	TRBJ1-5	TRBD1	CASSISTGGNQPQHF	TGTGCCAGTAGTATCTCTACAGGGGGCAATCAGCCCCAGCATTTT
TRBV7-8	NA	TRBJ2-2	TRBD2	CASSSTSGSSGELFF	TGTGCCAGCAGCTCGACTAGCGGGAGCTCCGGGGAGCTGTTTTTT
TRBV5-1	NA	TRBJ2-3	TRBD2	CASSLEGSGGLNTQYF	TGCGCCAGCAGCCTGGAGGGTAGCGGGGGTTTGAATACGCAGTATTTT
TRBV9	NA	TRBJ2-7	NA	CASSVRGHPGVDEQYF	TGTGCCAGCAGCGTAAGGGGGCACCCGGGAGTCGACGAGCAGTACTTC
TRBV14	NA	TRBJ2-2	NA	CASSQESCKGGFF	TGTGCCAGCAGCCAAGAGTCTTGCAAAGGGGGGTTTTTT
TRBV3-1/TRBV3-2	few	TRBJ1-3	NA	CASSQASGGAAGNTIYF	TGTGCCAGCAGCCAAGCATCGGGGGGAGCTGCTGGAAACACCATATATTTT
TRBV5-1	NA	TRBJ2-1	TRBD2	CASSPIGLAGSDEQFF	TGCGCCAGCAGCCCGATAGGGCTAGCGGGCTCAGATGAGCAGTTCTTC